This entry features one TCR beta chain sequence. Its target is unknown. The data belong to a study of blood T cells in healthy people across ages. Study results and caveats: The long-lived group displayed more naive CD4+ cells, plus higher diversity, than the aged donors did.

A second about 7 to 11 cycle PCR used barcoded and J-beta primers. A template-switch adaptor with 12 random nucleotides tagged each cDNA molecule. One entry per CDR3 protein, called by TCRdb with MiXCR from the 5' RACE reads. This table has under 2 million distinct CDR3 sequences, approximately 32% appearing once. The sample taken for sequencing was blood. The TCR comes from a woman in her 30s in good health.

CDR3 residues: CASTLLGSGIFYNEQFF. CDR3 nucleotide sequence: TGTGCCAGTACCCTCCTGGGCAGCGGAATCTTCTACAATGAGCAGTTCTTC. The V call is TRBV7-2, the J call TRBJ2-1; D is perhaps TRBD2 (5 bases). Germline V gene data show CDR1 as SGHTA and CDR2 as FQGNSA. This CDR3 is built from 17 residues. The germline V and J ends were trimmed by 9 bases and 3 bases, with 24 bases remaining between them. The entire variable domain, with the rest obtained from reference TRBV7-2 and TRBJ2-1, is as follows: GAGVSQSPSNKVTEKGKDVELRCDPISGHTALYWYRQSLGQGLEFLIYFQGNSAPDKSGLPSDRFSAERTGGSVSTLTIQRTQQEDSAVYLCASTLLGSGIFYNEQFFGPGTRLTVL.